The rows below give T cell receptor beta chains drawn from one sample of a study of vaccination and CD4 T cells after COVID-19. The antigens for these receptors are not known. TCRdb reprocessed the PCR reads via MiXCR and lists one record per CDR3 protein. The top ten clones hold about a third of a sample with 10,000 to 15,000 distinct CDR3 sequences, 30% to 40% of them seen once. The sample in question was CD4+ T cells from blood, cultured in vitro, obtained before SARS-CoV-2 vaccination. The receptors here all came from a human donor who received a COVID-19 vaccine. CDR3s include the opening cysteine and the closing phenylalanine or tryptophan. The D gene is left open where the match is weak. Size tells how often a clone was seen (once, few, many) or the class of an expanded clone, and some rows leave it out.

CDR3 protein: CASSPPGTGRPDTQYF
CDR3 DNA: TGTGCCAGCAGCCCCCCCGGGACAGGGCGGCCAGATACGCAGTATTTT
V gene: TRBV12-3/TRBV12-4
CDR3 length: 16
D gene: TRBD1
J gene: TRBJ2-3
clone size: NA

CDR3 protein: CSARDHRYSNQPQHF
CDR3 DNA: TGCAGTGCTAGAGATCACAGGTATAGCAATCAGCCCCAGCATTTT
V gene: TRBV20-1
CDR3 length: 15
D gene: NA
J gene: TRBJ1-5
clone size: few

CDR3 protein: CATSRDRRAGPYNEQFF
CDR3 DNA: TGTGCCACCAGCAGAGACAGGCGAGCGGGGCCTTACAATGAGCAGTTCTTC
V gene: TRBV15
CDR3 length: 17
D gene: TRBD2
J gene: TRBJ2-1
clone size: NA

CDR3 protein: CASSLEPGNTEAFF
CDR3 DNA: TGTGCCAGCAGCTTAGAACCTGGGAACACTGAAGCTTTCTTT
V gene: TRBV7-9
CDR3 length: 14
D gene: NA
J gene: TRBJ1-1
clone size: few

CDR3 protein: CASSEGYSATNEKLFF
CDR3 DNA: TGTGCCAGCAGTGAAGGGTACTCCGCAACTAATGAAAAACTGTTTTTT
V gene: TRBV2
CDR3 length: 16
D gene: NA
J gene: TRBJ1-4
clone size: once

CDR3 protein: CASAGQLISGNTIYF
CDR3 DNA: TGTGCCAGCGCGGGACAGTTGATCTCTGGAAACACCATATATTTT
V gene: TRBV2
CDR3 length: 15
D gene: TRBD1
J gene: TRBJ1-3
clone size: once

CDR3 protein: CASRMREGAGPLHF
CDR3 DNA: TGCGCCAGCAGAATGAGGGAGGGGGCAGGACCCCTCCACTTT
V gene: TRBV5-1
CDR3 length: 14
D gene: TRBD1
J gene: TRBJ1-6
clone size: NA

CDR3 protein: CATHFDGTRGEQYF
CDR3 DNA: TGTGCCACCCACTTCGACGGGACACGTGGCGAGCAGTACTTC
V gene: TRBV15
CDR3 length: 14
D gene: NA
J gene: TRBJ2-7
clone size: NA

CDR3 protein: CAWSVSMWTEAFF
CDR3 DNA: TGTGCCTGGAGTGTAAGTATGTGGACTGAAGCTTTCTTT
V gene: TRBV30
CDR3 length: 13
D gene: NA
J gene: TRBJ1-1
clone size: few

CDR3 protein: CASRGRGTTEAFF
CDR3 DNA: TGTGCCAGCAGGGGCAGGGGGACCACTGAAGCTTTCTTT
V gene: TRBV12-3/TRBV12-4
CDR3 length: 13
D gene: TRBD1
J gene: TRBJ1-1
clone size: few

CDR3 protein: CSAREPLGGGALETQYF
CDR3 DNA: TGCAGTGCTAGAGAACCCTTAGGCGGGGGGGCCTTGGAGACCCAGTACTTC
V gene: TRBV20-1
CDR3 length: 17
D gene: TRBD2
J gene: TRBJ2-5
clone size: few

CDR3 protein: CASSRDRDQPQHF
CDR3 DNA: TGTGCCAGCAGTAGGGACAGGGATCAGCCCCAGCATTTT
V gene: TRBV2
CDR3 length: 13
D gene: TRBD1
J gene: TRBJ1-5
clone size: few

CDR3 protein: CASSLGQGWVSYTF
CDR3 DNA: TGTGCCAGCAGCCTGGGACAGGGTTGGGTTAGCTACACCTTC
V gene: TRBV5-4
CDR3 length: 14
D gene: TRBD1
J gene: TRBJ1-2
clone size: few

CDR3 protein: CASSPPTNTQYF
CDR3 DNA: TGTGCCAGCAGCCCCCCGACAAATACGCAGTATTTT
V gene: TRBV12-3/TRBV12-4
CDR3 length: 12
D gene: NA
J gene: TRBJ2-3
clone size: NA

CDR3 protein: CATGMGTDTQYF
CDR3 DNA: TGTGCCACCGGGATGGGCACAGATACGCAGTATTTT
V gene: TRBV24-1
CDR3 length: 12
D gene: NA
J gene: TRBJ2-3
clone size: NA

CDR3 protein: CASSLQSGGGELFF
CDR3 DNA: TGCGCCAGCAGCTTGCAGTCGGGGGGCGGGGAGCTGTTTTTT
V gene: TRBV5-1
CDR3 length: 14
D gene: TRBD2
J gene: TRBJ2-2
clone size: NA

CDR3 protein: CAISDNFGQLQEKLFF
CDR3 DNA: TGTGCCATCAGTGACAATTTTGGACAGTTACAGGAAAAACTGTTTTTT
V gene: TRBV10-3
CDR3 length: 16
D gene: NA
J gene: TRBJ1-4
clone size: NA

CDR3 protein: CSADSGGMNTEAFF
CDR3 DNA: TGCAGTGCGGATTCAGGGGGTATGAACACTGAAGCTTTCTTT
V gene: TRBV20-1
CDR3 length: 14
D gene: TRBD1
J gene: TRBJ1-1
clone size: NA

CDR3 protein: CASPEGYTF
CDR3 DNA: TGTGCCAGCCCGGAGGGCTACACCTTC
V gene: TRBV2
CDR3 length: 9
D gene: NA
J gene: TRBJ1-2
clone size: few

CDR3 protein: CAIGGRDPETQYF
CDR3 DNA: TGTGCCATCGGCGGCAGGGACCCGGAGACCCAGTACTTC
V gene: TRBV24-1
CDR3 length: 13
D gene: NA
J gene: TRBJ2-5
clone size: NA

CDR3 protein: CASSPSPSGKDTQYF
CDR3 DNA: TGTGCCAGCAGCCCCTCTCCTAGCGGGAAAGATACGCAGTATTTT
V gene: TRBV11-3
CDR3 length: 15
D gene: TRBD2
J gene: TRBJ2-3
clone size: once

CDR3 protein: CASRRGNRETQYF
CDR3 DNA: TGTGCCAGCAGAAGGGGGAATCGAGAGACCCAGTACTTC
V gene: TRBV6-1
CDR3 length: 13
D gene: NA
J gene: TRBJ2-5
clone size: few

CDR3 protein: CASSEGISNQPQHF
CDR3 DNA: TGCGCCAGCAGCGAAGGGATTAGCAATCAGCCCCAGCATTTT
V gene: TRBV5-1
CDR3 length: 14
D gene: NA
J gene: TRBJ1-5
clone size: NA

CDR3 protein: CASSPGVTHRDTQYF
CDR3 DNA: TGTGCCAGCAGTCCCGGGGTTACACATAGAGATACGCAGTATTTT
V gene: TRBV12-3/TRBV12-4
CDR3 length: 15
D gene: NA
J gene: TRBJ2-3
clone size: NA

CDR3 protein: CASRSSGSRTFTDTQYF
CDR3 DNA: TGTGCCAGTAGAAGTAGCGGGAGCCGGACTTTCACAGATACGCAGTATTTT
V gene: TRBV19
CDR3 length: 17
D gene: TRBD2
J gene: TRBJ2-3
clone size: NA

CDR3 protein: CAWSAGRGEQYF
CDR3 DNA: TGTGCCTGGAGTGCGGGGCGCGGCGAGCAGTACTTC
V gene: TRBV30
CDR3 length: 12
D gene: NA
J gene: TRBJ2-7
clone size: few

CDR3 protein: CASSPMRRTADTQYF
CDR3 DNA: TGTGCCAGCAGTCCGATGAGACGGACAGCAGATACGCAGTATTTT
V gene: TRBV6-1
CDR3 length: 15
D gene: NA
J gene: TRBJ2-3
clone size: NA

CDR3 protein: CASSLRGQSGTGELFF
CDR3 DNA: TGTGCCAGCAGCCTCAGGGGGCAGTCGGGGACCGGGGAGCTGTTTTTT
V gene: TRBV9
CDR3 length: 16
D gene: TRBD1
J gene: TRBJ2-2
clone size: NA

CDR3 protein: CATSRDGTGNQPQHF
CDR3 DNA: TGTGCCACCAGCAGAGACGGGACAGGCAATCAGCCCCAGCATTTT
V gene: TRBV15
CDR3 length: 15
D gene: TRBD1
J gene: TRBJ1-5
clone size: few

CDR3 protein: CASSIALAGVNEQFF
CDR3 DNA: TGTGCCAGTAGTATAGCCCTAGCGGGGGTCAATGAGCAGTTCTTC
V gene: TRBV19
CDR3 length: 15
D gene: TRBD2
J gene: TRBJ2-1
clone size: NA

CDR3 protein: CSAGTDSTDTQYF
CDR3 DNA: TGCAGTGCGGGGACGGATAGCACAGATACGCAGTATTTT
V gene: TRBV20-1
CDR3 length: 13
D gene: NA
J gene: TRBJ2-3
clone size: NA

CDR3 protein: CASTTGGGRTGELFF
CDR3 DNA: TGTGCCAGCACCACAGGTGGGGGGCGCACCGGGGAGCTGTTTTTT
V gene: TRBV7-9
CDR3 length: 15
D gene: NA
J gene: TRBJ2-2
clone size: once

CDR3 protein: CASSLVGRGRETQYF
CDR3 DNA: TGTGCCAGCAGCTTAGTAGGACGGGGGAGAGAGACCCAGTACTTC
V gene: TRBV11-3
CDR3 length: 15
D gene: NA
J gene: TRBJ2-5
clone size: few

CDR3 protein: CASSPGDRAYGYTF
CDR3 DNA: TGCGCCAGCAGCCCCGGAGACAGGGCCTATGGCTACACCTTC
V gene: TRBV5-1
CDR3 length: 14
D gene: TRBD1
J gene: TRBJ1-2
clone size: NA

CDR3 protein: CSVELVRGRTDTQYF
CDR3 DNA: TGCAGCGTTGAATTGGTCAGGGGGCGCACAGATACGCAGTATTTT
V gene: TRBV29-1
CDR3 length: 15
D gene: TRBD1
J gene: TRBJ2-3
clone size: few

CDR3 protein: CASRSSGTSKGTQYF
CDR3 DNA: TGTGCCAGCAGGAGTTCCGGGACTAGCAAGGGGACCCAGTACTTC
V gene: TRBV6-1
CDR3 length: 15
D gene: TRBD2
J gene: TRBJ2-5
clone size: few

CDR3 protein: CSVDSRGQGSYGYTF
CDR3 DNA: TGCAGCGTTGATAGTAGGGGACAAGGCTCCTATGGCTACACCTTC
V gene: TRBV29-1
CDR3 length: 15
D gene: NA
J gene: TRBJ1-2
clone size: NA

CDR3 protein: CASSDNVGETEAFF
CDR3 DNA: TGTGCCAGCAGTGATAATGTAGGGGAAACTGAAGCTTTCTTT
V gene: TRBV6-1
CDR3 length: 14
D gene: NA
J gene: TRBJ1-1
clone size: NA

CDR3 protein: CASTPPGRLLGYTF
CDR3 DNA: TGTGCCAGCACCCCCCCGGGACGGCTCCTTGGCTACACCTTC
V gene: TRBV6-1
CDR3 length: 14
D gene: NA
J gene: TRBJ1-2
clone size: few

CDR3 protein: CASSLVGRGGAFF
CDR3 DNA: TGTGCCAGCAGCTTGGTTGGGAGGGGGGGGGCTTTCTTT
V gene: TRBV5-4
CDR3 length: 13
D gene: NA
J gene: TRBJ1-1
clone size: NA

CDR3 protein: CAWNPGLPNTGELFF
CDR3 DNA: TGTGCCTGGAACCCGGGACTGCCGAACACCGGGGAGCTGTTTTTT
V gene: TRBV30
CDR3 length: 15
D gene: NA
J gene: TRBJ2-2
clone size: NA

CDR3 protein: CATSPRDRATNEKLFF
CDR3 DNA: TGTGCCACCAGCCCACGTGACAGAGCAACTAATGAAAAACTGTTTTTT
V gene: TRBV15
CDR3 length: 16
D gene: NA
J gene: TRBJ1-4
clone size: NA

CDR3 protein: CASSARTGGDEQYF
CDR3 DNA: TGCGCCAGCAGCGCTCGGACAGGGGGCGACGAGCAGTACTTC
V gene: TRBV5-1
CDR3 length: 14
D gene: TRBD1
J gene: TRBJ2-7
clone size: NA